The 9 T cell receptor beta chains given below trace back to one sample, sequenced in a study of monozygotic twins with inflammatory bowel disease (dated by TCRdb to between 2017 and 2020). The receptor library was made with 5' RACE. Sequencing took place on an Illumina HiSeq 2500. Once TCRdb had reprocessed the reads, it stored one entry per CDR3 protein sequence and supplied no DNA. This sample's table carries over 110,000 distinct CDR3 sequences. Jointly, the top ten make up under 2.5% of the sample. Sequencing was performed on blood. All receptors come from a human donor with ulcerative colitis or Crohn's disease, or a healthy co-twin of an affected twin (not recorded which).

The chain joins TRBV4-3 to TRBJ2-1; checking the TCRdb D call of TRBD2 is not possible without DNA. Looked up from germline, CDR1 is LGHNA and CDR2 is YSLEER. This CDR3 spans 16 amino acids. This chain's CDR3 is CASSQDASGVYNEQFF.

This chain links TRBV18 with TRBJ1-2. The CDR3 is 12 residues long. Germline CDR1 is KGHSH and CDR2 is LQKENI. The CDR3 here is CASSPDDNGYTF.

The chain couples TRBV20-1 to TRBJ2-1; TCRdb outputs TRBD2, but without DNA this stays unchecked. Germline V gives CDR1 DFQATT, CDR2 SNEGSKA (reference sequence). This CDR3 has 14 amino acids. CDR3 sequence: CSARDRRGYNEQFF.

This chain links TRBV20-1 with TRBJ2-2. The CDR3 consists of 14 residues. Germline CDR1 is DFQATT and CDR2 is SNEGSKA (reference sequence). This chain's CDR3 is CSARELGNTGELFF.

This chain connects TRBV3-1 to TRBJ2-7; TCRdb's D gene call, TRBD1, goes unchecked for lack of DNA. CDR3 length: 17 residues. In germline, CDR1 is LGHDT, CDR2 YNNKEL (reference sequence). The chain's CDR3 is CASSQGPGTVITYEQYF.

This chain connects TRBV11-2 to TRBJ2-5; checking the TCRdb D call of TRBD1 is not possible without DNA. CDR3 size: 15 residues. CDR1 is SGHAT, CDR2 FQNNGV, per germline. This CDR3 reads CASSLGGGSEETQYF.

CDR3 in amino acids: CTARSVSGVSDTQYF. The chain couples TRBV20-1 to TRBJ2-3; without DNA, the TCRdb call of TRBD2 cannot be checked. CDR3 length: 15 residues. The V gene's germline CDR1 is DFQATT and CDR2 SNEGSKA (reference sequence).

V and J are TRBV5-1 and TRBJ2-5. The V gene's germline CDR1 is SGHRS and CDR2 YFSETQ. The CDR3 consists of 12 residues. The CDR3 sequence: CTSSRQQETQYF.

This chain uses TRBV5-1 with TRBJ1-4; TCRdb outputs TRBD1, but without DNA this stays unchecked. The CDR3 sequence is 14 residues long. The germline gives CDR1 SGHRS, CDR2 YFSETQ. Here the CDR3 reads CASSSLGGIEKLFF.